This TCR beta chain was identified during a study of T cells in localized non-small cell lung cancer. Study-level points and caveats: The study found T cell clonality highest in uninvolved adjacent lung, above tumor.

With 7 bases clipped from V and 6 bases from J, the junction kept 7 bases outside the gene matches. CDR1 and CDR2 (germline): SQVTM, ANQGSEA. CDR3 length: 12 amino acids. The data were produced by immunoSEQ multiplex PCR, yet TCRdb's version contains in-frame clones alone and is incomplete. The sample lists about 33,000 clones; 90% were seen once. Points on this clone: What it binds is unknown.

The specimen comprised peripheral blood, sampled before any cancer treatment. The receptor comes from a man aged 40 to 70 with stage I lung adenocarcinoma. The V call is TRBV29-1, the J call TRBJ1-2, with 8 bases lining up with TRBD1. As DNA, the CDR3 is TGCAGCGCTCAGACAGGGGAGAATGGCTACACCTTC. Its protein product is CSAQTGENGYTF.